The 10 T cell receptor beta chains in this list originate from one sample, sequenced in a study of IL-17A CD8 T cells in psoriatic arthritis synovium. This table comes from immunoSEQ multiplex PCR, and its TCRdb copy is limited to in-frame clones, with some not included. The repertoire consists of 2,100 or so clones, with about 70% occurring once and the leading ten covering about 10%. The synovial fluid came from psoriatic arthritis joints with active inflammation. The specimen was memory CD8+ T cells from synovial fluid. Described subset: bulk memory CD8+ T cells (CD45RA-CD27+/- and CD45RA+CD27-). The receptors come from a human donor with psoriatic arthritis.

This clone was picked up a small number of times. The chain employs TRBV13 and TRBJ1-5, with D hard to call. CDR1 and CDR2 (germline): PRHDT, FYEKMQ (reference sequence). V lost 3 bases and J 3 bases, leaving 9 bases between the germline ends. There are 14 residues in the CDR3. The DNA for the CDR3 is TGTGCCAGCAGCTTGGGCAAGAACAATCAGCCCCAGCATTTT. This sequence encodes CASSLGKNNQPQHF.

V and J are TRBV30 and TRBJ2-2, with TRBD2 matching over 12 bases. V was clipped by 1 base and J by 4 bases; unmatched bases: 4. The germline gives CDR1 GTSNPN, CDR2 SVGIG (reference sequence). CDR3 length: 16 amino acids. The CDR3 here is CAWSAGLAGSTGELFF. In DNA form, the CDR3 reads TGTGCCTGGAGTGCCGGACTAGCGGGATCCACCGGGGAGCTGTTTTTT.

CDR3 sequence: CASRTWTGENTEAFF. The CDR3 bases are TGTGCCAGCAGGACGTGGACAGGAGAGAACACTGAAGCTTTCTTT. This chain links TRBV11-2 with TRBJ1-1; TRBD1 aligns across 7 bases. V gave up 6 bases and J gave up 1 base; unmatched junction bases: 8. The CDR3 sequence is 15 residues long. CDR1 is SGHAT, CDR2 FQNNGV, per germline.

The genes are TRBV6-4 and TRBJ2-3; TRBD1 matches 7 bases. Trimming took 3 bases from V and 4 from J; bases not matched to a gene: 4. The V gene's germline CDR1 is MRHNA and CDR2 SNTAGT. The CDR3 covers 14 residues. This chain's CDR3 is CASSEGQAADTQYF. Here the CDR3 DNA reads TGTGCCAGCAGTGAAGGACAGGCAGCAGATACGCAGTATTTT.

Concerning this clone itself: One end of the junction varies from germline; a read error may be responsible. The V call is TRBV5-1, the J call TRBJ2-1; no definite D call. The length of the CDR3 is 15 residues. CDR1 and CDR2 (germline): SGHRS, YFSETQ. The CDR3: CASSFSLAARDKQFF. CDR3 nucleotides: TGTGCCAGCAGCTTTAGTCTCGCAGCGCGAGATAAGCAGTTCTTC. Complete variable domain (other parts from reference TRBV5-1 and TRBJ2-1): KAGVTQTPRYLIKTRGQQVTLSCSPISGHRSVSWYQQTPGQGLQFLFEYFSETQRNKGNFPGRFSGRQFSNSRSEMNVSTLELGDSALYLCASSFSLAARDKQFFGPGTRLTVL.

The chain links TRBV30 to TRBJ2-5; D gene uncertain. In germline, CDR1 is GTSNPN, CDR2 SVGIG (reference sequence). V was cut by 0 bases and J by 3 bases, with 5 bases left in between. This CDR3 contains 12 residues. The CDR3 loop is CAWSVWKETQYF. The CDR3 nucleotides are TGTGCCTGGAGTGTCTGGAAAGAGACCCAGTACTTC.

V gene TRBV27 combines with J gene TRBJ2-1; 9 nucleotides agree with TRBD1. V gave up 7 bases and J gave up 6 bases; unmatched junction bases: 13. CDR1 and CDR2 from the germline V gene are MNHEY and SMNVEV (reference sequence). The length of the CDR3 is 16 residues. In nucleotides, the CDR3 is TGTGCCAGCACCCCCCCGGGACAGGGAGGTTTCAATGAGCAGTTCTTC. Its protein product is CASTPPGQGGFNEQFF.

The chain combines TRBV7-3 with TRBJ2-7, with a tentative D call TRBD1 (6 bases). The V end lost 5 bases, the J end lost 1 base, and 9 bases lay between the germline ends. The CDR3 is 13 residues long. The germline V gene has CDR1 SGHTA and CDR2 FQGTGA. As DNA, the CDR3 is TGTGCCAGCAGCGACGGACAGTCCTACGAGCAGTACTTC. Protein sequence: CASSDGQSYEQYF.

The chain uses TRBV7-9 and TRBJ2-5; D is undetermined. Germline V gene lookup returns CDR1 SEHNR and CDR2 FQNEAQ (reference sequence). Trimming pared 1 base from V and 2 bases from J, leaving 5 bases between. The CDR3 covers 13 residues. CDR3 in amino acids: CASSLDGQETQYF. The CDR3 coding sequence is TGTGCCAGCAGCTTAGACGGACAAGAGACCCAGTACTTC.

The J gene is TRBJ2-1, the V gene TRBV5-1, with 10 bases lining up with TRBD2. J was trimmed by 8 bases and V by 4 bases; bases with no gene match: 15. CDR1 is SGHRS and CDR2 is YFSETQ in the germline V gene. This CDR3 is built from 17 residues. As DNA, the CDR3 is TGCGCCAGCAGCCGTCCACTAGAGCGGGAGGGTCTCCATGAGCAGTTCTTC. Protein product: CASSRPLEREGLHEQFF.